Sequencing of this T cell receptor (beta chain) was carried out in a study of T cell responses to AZD1222 COVID-19 vaccine. Notes on this clone: The antigen is not known.

Study findings and constraints: Spike was spanned by vaccine-associated CD4 TCRs, which were dominant at 160-218 and 743-854. Recipients of AZD1222 seropositive at baseline numbered only 6 or 7.

The data were produced by immunoSEQ multiplex PCR, yet TCRdb's version contains in-frame clones alone and is incomplete. The sample has about 170,000 clones, approximately 88% seen once. This sample comprised peripheral blood, obtained 28 days after the second AZD1222 dose. The receptor comes from an adult who received the AZD1222 COVID-19 vaccine.

CDR3 DNA sequence: TGTGCCAGCAGTTACTCTAGCGGGGTTTTTGATACGCAGTATTTT. It specifies CASSYSSGVFDTQYF. The V call is TRBV6-5, the J call TRBJ2-3; 8 bases match TRBD2. In germline, CDR1 is MNHEY, CDR2 SVGAGI. This CDR3 is built from 15 residues. J lost 6 bases, V lost 0 bases, and 5 bases had no gene match.